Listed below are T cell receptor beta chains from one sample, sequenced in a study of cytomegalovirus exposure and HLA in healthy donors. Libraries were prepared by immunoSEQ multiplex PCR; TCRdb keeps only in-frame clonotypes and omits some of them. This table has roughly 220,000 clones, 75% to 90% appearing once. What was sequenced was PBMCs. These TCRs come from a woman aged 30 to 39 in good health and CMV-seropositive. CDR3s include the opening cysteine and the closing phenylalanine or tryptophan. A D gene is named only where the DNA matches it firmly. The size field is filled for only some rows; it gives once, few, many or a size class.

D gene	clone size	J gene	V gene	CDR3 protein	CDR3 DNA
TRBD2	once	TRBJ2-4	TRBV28	CASSLAGGKNIQYF	TGTGCCAGCAGTTTGGCCGGGGGGAAAAACATTCAGTACTTC
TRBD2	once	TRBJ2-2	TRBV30	CAWSGLAGTNTGELFF	TGTGCCTGGAGCGGACTAGCGGGAACTAACACCGGGGAGCTGTTTTTT
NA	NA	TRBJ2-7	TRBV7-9	CASSSNVYEQYF	TGTGCCAGCAGCTCTAATGTCTACGAGCAGTACTTC
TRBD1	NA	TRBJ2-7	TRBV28	CASSFATGGPYEQYF	TGTGCCAGCAGTTTCGCGACAGGGGGCCCTTACGAGCAGTACTTC
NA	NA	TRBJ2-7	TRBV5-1	CASTQTFRDTVRDF	TGCGCCAGCACCCAAACTTTCCGGGACACAGTGCGGGACTTC
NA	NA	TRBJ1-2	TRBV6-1	CASRVFSSANGYTF	TGTGCCAGCAGGGTCTTTTCGTCTGCGAATGGCTACACCTTC
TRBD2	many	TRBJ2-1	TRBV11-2	CASSLDGRGNEQFF	TGTGCCAGCAGCTTAGACGGGAGGGGCAATGAGCAGTTCTTC
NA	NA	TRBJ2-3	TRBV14	CASGEGRTDTQYF	TGTGCCAGCGGAGAAGGAAGGACAGATACGCAGTATTTT
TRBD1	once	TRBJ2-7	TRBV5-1	CASSPGQGASEQYF	TGCGCCAGCTCGCCGGGACAGGGGGCAAGCGAGCAGTACTTC
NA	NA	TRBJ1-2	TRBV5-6	CASSLGADYGYTF	TGTGCCAGCAGCTTGGGAGCTGACTATGGCTACACCTTC